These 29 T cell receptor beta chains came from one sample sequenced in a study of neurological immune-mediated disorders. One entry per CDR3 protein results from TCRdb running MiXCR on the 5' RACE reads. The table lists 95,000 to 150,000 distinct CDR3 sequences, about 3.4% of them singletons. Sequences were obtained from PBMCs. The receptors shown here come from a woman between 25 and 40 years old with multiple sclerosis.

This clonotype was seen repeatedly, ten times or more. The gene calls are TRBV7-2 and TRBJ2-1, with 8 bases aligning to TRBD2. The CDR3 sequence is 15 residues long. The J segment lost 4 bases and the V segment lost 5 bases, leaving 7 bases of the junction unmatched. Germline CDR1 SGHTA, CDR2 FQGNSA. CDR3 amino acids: CASSPSGGPYNEQFF. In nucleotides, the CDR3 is TGTGCCAGCAGCCCCTCGGGAGGGCCATACAATGAGCAGTTCTTC.

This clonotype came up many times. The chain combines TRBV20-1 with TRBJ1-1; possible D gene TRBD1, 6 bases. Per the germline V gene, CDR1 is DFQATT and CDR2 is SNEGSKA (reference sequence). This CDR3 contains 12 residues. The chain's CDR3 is CRGAGVGTEAFF. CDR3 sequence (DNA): TGCAGAGGGGCAGGGGTTGGGACTGAAGCTTTCTTT.

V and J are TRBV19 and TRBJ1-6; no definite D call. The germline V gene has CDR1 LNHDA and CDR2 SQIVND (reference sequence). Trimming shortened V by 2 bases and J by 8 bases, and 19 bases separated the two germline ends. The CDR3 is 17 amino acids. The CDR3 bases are TGTGCCAGTAGTATATCCCTTGGGCCCACCACGGATTCACCCCTCCACTTT. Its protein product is CASSISLGPTTDSPLHF.

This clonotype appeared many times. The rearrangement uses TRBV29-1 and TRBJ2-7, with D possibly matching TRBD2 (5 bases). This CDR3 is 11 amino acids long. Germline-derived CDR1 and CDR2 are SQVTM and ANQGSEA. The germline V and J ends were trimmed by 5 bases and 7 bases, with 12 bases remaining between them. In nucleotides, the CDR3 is TGCAGCGTTCTCACTAAGCGGGAGCAGTACTTC. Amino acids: CSVLTKREQYF.

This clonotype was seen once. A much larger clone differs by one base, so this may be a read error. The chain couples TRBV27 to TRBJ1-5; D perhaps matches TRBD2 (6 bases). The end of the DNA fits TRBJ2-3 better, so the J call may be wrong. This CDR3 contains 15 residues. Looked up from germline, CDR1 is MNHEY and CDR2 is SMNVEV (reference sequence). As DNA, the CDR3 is TGTGCCAGCAGTTTTATGGGGGGATTTAATCAGCCCCAGTATTTT. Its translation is CASSFMGGFNQPQYF.

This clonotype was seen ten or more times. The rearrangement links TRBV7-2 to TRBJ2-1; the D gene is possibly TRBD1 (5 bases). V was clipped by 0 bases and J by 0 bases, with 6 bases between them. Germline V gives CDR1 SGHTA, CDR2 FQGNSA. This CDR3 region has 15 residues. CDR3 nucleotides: TGTGCCAGCAGCTTAGCAGGGGCCTCCTACAATGAGCAGTTCTTC. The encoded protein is CASSLAGASYNEQFF. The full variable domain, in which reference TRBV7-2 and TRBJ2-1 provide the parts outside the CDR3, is GAGVSQSPSNKVTEKGKDVELRCDPISGHTALYWYRQSLGQGLEFLIYFQGNSAPDKSGLPSDRFSAERTGGSVSTLTIQRTQQEDSAVYLCASSLAGASYNEQFFGPGTRLTVL.

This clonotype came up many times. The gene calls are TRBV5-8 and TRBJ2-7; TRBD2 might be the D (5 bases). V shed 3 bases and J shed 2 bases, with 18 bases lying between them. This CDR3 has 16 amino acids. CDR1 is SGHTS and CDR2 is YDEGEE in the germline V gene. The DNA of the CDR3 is TGTGCCAGCAGCTCCGGAGGTGGTACATACGCCTACGAGCAGTACTTC. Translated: CASSSGGGTYAYEQYF.

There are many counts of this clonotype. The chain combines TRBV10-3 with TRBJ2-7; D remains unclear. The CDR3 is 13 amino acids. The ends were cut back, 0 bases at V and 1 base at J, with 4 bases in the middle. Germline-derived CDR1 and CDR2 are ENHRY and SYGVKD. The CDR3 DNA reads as TGTGCCATCAGTGAGTCACCTTCCTACGAGCAGTACTTC. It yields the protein CAISESPSYEQYF.

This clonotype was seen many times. The DNA for the CDR3 is TGCAGTGCTACCACGACCAGGGAATGGACTGAAGCTTTCTTT. Translating it yields CSATTTREWTEAFF. The rearrangement joins TRBV20-1 to TRBJ1-1, with D perhaps TRBD1 (5 bases). This CDR3 comprises 14 residues. Germline lookup yields CDR1 DFQATT and CDR2 SNEGSKA (reference sequence). V lost 4 bases and J lost 5, with 17 bases in between.

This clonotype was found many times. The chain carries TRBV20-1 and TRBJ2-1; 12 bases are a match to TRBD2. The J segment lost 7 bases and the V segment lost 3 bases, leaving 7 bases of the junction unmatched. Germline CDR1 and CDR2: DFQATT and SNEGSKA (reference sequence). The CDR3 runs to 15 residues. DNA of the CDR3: TGCAGTGCTAGCGGGAGACTAGCGGGGGAAAATGAGCAGTTCTTC. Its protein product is CSASGRLAGENEQFF.

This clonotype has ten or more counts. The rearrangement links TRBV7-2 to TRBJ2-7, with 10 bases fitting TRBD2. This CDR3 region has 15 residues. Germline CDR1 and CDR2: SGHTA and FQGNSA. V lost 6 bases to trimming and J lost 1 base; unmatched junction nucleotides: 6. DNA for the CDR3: TGTGCCAGCAGATCAGCTAGCGGGGGTTCCTACGAGCAGTACTTC. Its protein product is CASRSASGGSYEQYF.

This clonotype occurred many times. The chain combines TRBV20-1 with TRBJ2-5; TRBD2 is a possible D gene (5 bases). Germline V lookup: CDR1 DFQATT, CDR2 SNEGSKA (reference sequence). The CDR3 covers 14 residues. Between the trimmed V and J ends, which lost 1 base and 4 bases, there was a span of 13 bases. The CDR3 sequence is CSARAPIEGETQYF. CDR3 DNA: TGCAGTGCTAGAGCCCCGATCGAGGGAGAGACCCAGTACTTC.

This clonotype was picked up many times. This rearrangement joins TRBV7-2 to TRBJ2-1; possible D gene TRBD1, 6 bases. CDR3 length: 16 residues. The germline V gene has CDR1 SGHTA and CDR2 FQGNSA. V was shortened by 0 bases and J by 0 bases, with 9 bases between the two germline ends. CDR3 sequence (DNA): TGTGCCAGCAGCTTAGCAGGACAGAGCTCCTACAATGAGCAGTTCTTC. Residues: CASSLAGQSSYNEQFF.

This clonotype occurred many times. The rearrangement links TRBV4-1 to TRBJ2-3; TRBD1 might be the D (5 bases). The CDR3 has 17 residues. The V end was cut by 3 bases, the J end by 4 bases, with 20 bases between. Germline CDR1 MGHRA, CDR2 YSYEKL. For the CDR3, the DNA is TGCGCCAGCAGCCACGAACCGGACACCAGCTTAGCAGATACGCAGTATTTT. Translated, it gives CASSHEPDTSLADTQYF.

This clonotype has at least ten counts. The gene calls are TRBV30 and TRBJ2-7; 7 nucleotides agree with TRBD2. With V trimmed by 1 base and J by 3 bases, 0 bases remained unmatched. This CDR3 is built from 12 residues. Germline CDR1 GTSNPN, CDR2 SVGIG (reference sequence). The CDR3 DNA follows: TGTGCCTGGAGTGCTAGCGGCTACGAGCAGTACTTC. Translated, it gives CAWSASGYEQYF.

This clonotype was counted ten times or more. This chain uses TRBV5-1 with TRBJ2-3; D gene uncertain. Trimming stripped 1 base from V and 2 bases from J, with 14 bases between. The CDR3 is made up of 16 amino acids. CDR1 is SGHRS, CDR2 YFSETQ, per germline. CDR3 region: CASSLSPGRLTDTQYF. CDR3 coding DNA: TGCGCCAGCAGCTTGAGCCCCGGGCGACTCACAGATACGCAGTATTTT.

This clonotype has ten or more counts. CDR3 in DNA: TGCGCCAGCAGCTCGGAGGACTACACCTACGAGCAGTACTTC. It specifies CASSSEDYTYEQYF. The chain couples TRBV5-1 to TRBJ2-7, with D possibly TRBD2 on 6 matching bases. V was clipped by 3 bases and J by 2 bases, with 12 bases between them. This CDR3 spans 14 amino acids. The germline V gene encodes CDR1 SGHRS and CDR2 YFSETQ.

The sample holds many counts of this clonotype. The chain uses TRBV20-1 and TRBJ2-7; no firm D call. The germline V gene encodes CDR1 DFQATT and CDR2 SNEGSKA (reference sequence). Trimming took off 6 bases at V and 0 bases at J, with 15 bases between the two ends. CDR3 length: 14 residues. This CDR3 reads CSAEGAPSSYEQYF. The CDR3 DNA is TGCAGTGCCGAAGGTGCCCCGAGCTCCTACGAGCAGTACTTC.

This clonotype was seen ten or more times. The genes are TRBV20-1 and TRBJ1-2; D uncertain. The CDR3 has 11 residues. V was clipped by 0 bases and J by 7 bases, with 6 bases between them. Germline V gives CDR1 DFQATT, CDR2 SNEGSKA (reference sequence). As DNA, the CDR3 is TGCAGTGCTAGAGAGGGATCTGGCTACACCTTC. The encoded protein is CSAREGSGYTF.

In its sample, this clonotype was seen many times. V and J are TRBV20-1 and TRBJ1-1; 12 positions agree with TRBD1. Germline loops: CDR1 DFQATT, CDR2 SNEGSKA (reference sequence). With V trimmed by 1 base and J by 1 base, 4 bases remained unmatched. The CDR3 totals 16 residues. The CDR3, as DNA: TGCAGTGCTAGAGCCGGGGACAGGGGGCAGAACACTGAAGCTTTCTTT. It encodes CSARAGDRGQNTEAFF.

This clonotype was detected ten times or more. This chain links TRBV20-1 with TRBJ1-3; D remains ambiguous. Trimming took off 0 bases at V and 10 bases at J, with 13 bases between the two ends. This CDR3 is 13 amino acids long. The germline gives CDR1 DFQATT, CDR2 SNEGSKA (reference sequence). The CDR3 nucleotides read TGCAGTGCTAGAGATCTGGCAACCGGGACCATATATTTT. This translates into CSARDLATGTIYF.

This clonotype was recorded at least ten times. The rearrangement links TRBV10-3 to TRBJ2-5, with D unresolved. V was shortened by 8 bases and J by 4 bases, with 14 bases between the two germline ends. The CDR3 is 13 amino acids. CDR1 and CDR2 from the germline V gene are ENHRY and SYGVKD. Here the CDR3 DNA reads TGTGCCATCGGTTCCGGAATTCGAGAGACCCAGTACTTC. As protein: CAIGSGIRETQYF.

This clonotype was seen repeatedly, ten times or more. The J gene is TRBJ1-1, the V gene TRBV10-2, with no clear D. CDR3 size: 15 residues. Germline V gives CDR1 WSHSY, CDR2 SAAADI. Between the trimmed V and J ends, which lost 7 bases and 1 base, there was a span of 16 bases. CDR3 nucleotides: TGCGCCAGCACTTTGTGGGGTATGGGGAACACTGAAGCTTTCTTT. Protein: CASTLWGMGNTEAFF.

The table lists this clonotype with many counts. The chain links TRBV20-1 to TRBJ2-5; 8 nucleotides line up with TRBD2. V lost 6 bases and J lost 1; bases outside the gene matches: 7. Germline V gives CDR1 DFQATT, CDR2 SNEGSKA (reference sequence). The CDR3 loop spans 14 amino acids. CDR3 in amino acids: CSATPGLVQETQYF. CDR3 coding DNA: TGCAGTGCAACCCCGGGACTAGTCCAAGAGACCCAGTACTTC.

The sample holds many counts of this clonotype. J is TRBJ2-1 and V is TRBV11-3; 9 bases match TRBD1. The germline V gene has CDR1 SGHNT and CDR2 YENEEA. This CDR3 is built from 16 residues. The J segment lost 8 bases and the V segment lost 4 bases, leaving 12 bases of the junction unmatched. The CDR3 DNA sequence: TGTGCCAGCAGCTCCAATGGACAGGGGACTATATATGAGCAGTTCTTC. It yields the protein CASSSNGQGTIYEQFF. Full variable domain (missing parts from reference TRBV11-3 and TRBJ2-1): EAGVVQSPRYKIIEKKQPVAFWCNPISGHNTLYWYLQNLGQGPELLIRYENEEAVDDSQLPKDRFSAERLKGVDSTLKIQPAELGDSAVYLCASSSNGQGTIYEQFFGPGTRLTVL.

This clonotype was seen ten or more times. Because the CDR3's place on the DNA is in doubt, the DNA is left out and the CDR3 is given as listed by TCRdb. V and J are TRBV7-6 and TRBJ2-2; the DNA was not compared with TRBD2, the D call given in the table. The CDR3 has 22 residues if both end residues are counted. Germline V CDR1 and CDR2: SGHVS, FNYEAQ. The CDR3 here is CASSDTLLAEVGPGVTPGSCFF.

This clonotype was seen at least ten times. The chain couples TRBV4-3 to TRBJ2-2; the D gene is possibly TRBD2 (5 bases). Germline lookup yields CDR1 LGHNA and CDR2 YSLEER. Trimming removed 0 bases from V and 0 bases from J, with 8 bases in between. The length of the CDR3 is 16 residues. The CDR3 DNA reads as TGCGCCAGCAGCCAAGAAGGGAGCGCGAACACCGGGGAGCTGTTTTTT. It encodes CASSQEGSANTGELFF.

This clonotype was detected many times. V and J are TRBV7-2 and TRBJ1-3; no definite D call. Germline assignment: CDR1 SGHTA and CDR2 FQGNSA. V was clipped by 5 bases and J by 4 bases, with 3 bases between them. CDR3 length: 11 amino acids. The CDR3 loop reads CASSLGNTIYF. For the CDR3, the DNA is TGTGCCAGCAGCCTCGGAAACACCATATATTTT.

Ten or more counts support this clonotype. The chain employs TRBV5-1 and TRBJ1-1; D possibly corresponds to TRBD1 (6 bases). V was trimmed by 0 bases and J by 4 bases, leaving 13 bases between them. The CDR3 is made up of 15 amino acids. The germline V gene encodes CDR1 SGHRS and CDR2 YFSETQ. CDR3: CASSLGVGAGTEAFF. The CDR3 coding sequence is TGCGCCAGCAGCTTGGGGGTGGGGGCAGGCACTGAAGCTTTCTTT.